This T cell receptor beta chain emerged from a study of cytomegalovirus exposure and HLA in healthy donors. The study, taken as a whole, reports: A missense variant in DCLRE1C was later tied to TCR beta V- and J-gene trimming. HLA-A and HLA-B allele assignments for most subjects were reportedly predicted accurately using TCR beta sequences. Relative to the roughly 640-donor mean, N-insertions were reportedly fewer in an Asian-associated ancestry cluster in a later analysis. With DRB1 most and HLA-C fewest, TCR association rates differed between HLA loci in a later analysis.

The J segment lost 2 bases and the V segment lost 3 bases, leaving 8 bases of the junction unmatched. The germline V gene has CDR1 MNHEY and CDR2 SMNVEV (reference sequence). The CDR3 loop spans 16 amino acids. Turning to this clone: Antigen: not known.

13 Jbeta primers and 60 Vbeta primers were used for the PCR. TCRdb keeps only in-frame clones here, not all; method: immunoSEQ multiplex PCR. The sample lists roughly 130,000 clones; 81% were seen once. This receptor was identified in a woman aged 40 to 50 in good health and CMV-seropositive. The sequencing input was PBMCs. The rearrangement links TRBV27 to TRBJ2-7; 9 bases line up with TRBD1. The CDR3 reads CASSFSTGQGPYEQYF. In DNA form, the CDR3 reads TGTGCCAGCAGTTTTTCAACGGGACAGGGACCCTACGAGCAGTACTTC.